This T cell receptor beta chain was found in a study of long-term antiretroviral therapy in people with HIV. CDR1 and CDR2 (germline): SQVTM, ANQGSEA. This CDR3 comprises 13 residues. V was shortened by 6 bases and J by 1 base, with 9 bases between the two germline ends. With survey level as its setting, the immunoSEQ assay was v3.0. The data were produced by immunoSEQ multiplex PCR, yet TCRdb's version contains in-frame clones alone and is incomplete. This sample has around 26,000 clones, with over 80% found just once. This sample comprised unsorted PBMCs, obtained 4.1 to 4.5 years after starting antiretroviral therapy. The chain carries TRBV29-1 and TRBJ1-4; TRBD1 might be the D (5 bases). The clonotype originates from a man aged 25-45 years with HIV. Here the CDR3 reads CSVWDGTNEKLFF. CDR3 DNA sequence: TGCAGCGTCTGGGACGGAACTAATGAAAAACTGTTTTTT. Full variable domain (outside the CDR3, taken from reference TRBV29-1 and TRBJ1-4): SAVISQKPSRDICQRGTSLTIQCQVDSQVTMMFWYRQQPGQSLTLIATANQGSEATYESGFVIDKFPISRPNLTFSTLTVSNMSPEDSSIYLCSVWDGTNEKLFFGSGTQLSVL.